This is a list of T cell receptor beta chains from one sample in a study of blood T cell repertoires in COVID-19. Sequencing used immunoSEQ multiplex PCR; TCRdb keeps in-frame clones, though not all of them. The sample carries about 150,000 clones, less than 90% recorded once. The sequencing input was PBMCs or T cells enriched from blood (not recorded which). The receptor set was obtained from a woman aged 45-65 years who had recovered from COVID-19. Each CDR3 is given with its conserved first and last residue. The order of the fields is J gene, clone size, D gene, V gene, CDR3 DNA, CDR3 protein. A D gene is named only where the DNA matches it firmly. The size entry is marked missing in some rows and otherwise reads once, few, many or a size class.

J gene: TRBJ1-2; clone size: NA; D gene: NA; V gene: TRBV18; CDR3 DNA: TGTGCCAGCTCACCCGAACCAGGGCGCGGAGGCTACACCTTC; CDR3 protein: CASSPEPGRGGYTF
J gene: TRBJ2-7; clone size: few; D gene: NA; V gene: TRBV11-3; CDR3 DNA: TGTGCCAGCAGCTTGAGGGAGTACGAGCAGTACTTC; CDR3 protein: CASSLREYEQYF
J gene: TRBJ2-1; clone size: NA; D gene: TRBD2; V gene: TRBV5-1; CDR3 DNA: TGCGCCAGCAGCTTGATAGTCCTAGCGGGGAGGAATGAGCAGTTCTTC; CDR3 protein: CASSLIVLAGRNEQFF
J gene: TRBJ1-1; clone size: few; D gene: NA; V gene: TRBV9; CDR3 DNA: TGTGCCAGCAGCGTAGAATCGGAGGGTCGGACTTTCTTT; CDR3 protein: CASSVESEGRTFF
J gene: TRBJ1-5; clone size: NA; D gene: TRBD1; V gene: TRBV4-1; CDR3 DNA: TGCGCCAGCAGCCAACCGGGACAGGGGACGAGAGGGCCCCAGCATTTT; CDR3 protein: CASSQPGQGTRGPQHF
J gene: TRBJ1-1; clone size: once; D gene: TRBD1; V gene: TRBV7-2; CDR3 DNA: TGTGCCAGCAGCCCTGACAGGGGGCGAGCTTTCTTT; CDR3 protein: CASSPDRGRAFF
J gene: TRBJ1-5; clone size: NA; D gene: NA; V gene: TRBV28; CDR3 DNA: TGTGCCAGCAGTCTACAGGGTCAGCCCCAGCATTTT; CDR3 protein: CASSLQGQPQHF
J gene: TRBJ1-4; clone size: NA; D gene: NA; V gene: TRBV30; CDR3 DNA: TGTGCCTGGAGCTTCGGTAACAATGAAAAACTGTTTTTT; CDR3 protein: CAWSFGNNEKLFF
J gene: TRBJ1-5; clone size: NA; D gene: TRBD1; V gene: TRBV19; CDR3 DNA: TGTGCCAGTAGTACGGACAGGTCGGCCAATCAGCCCCAGCATTTT; CDR3 protein: CASSTDRSANQPQHF
J gene: TRBJ2-7; clone size: NA; D gene: NA; V gene: TRBV20-1; CDR3 DNA: TGCAGTGCTAGTCCTCTTGGGACACCCTCCTCCTACGAGCAGTACTTC; CDR3 protein: CSASPLGTPSSYEQYF
J gene: TRBJ1-4; clone size: NA; D gene: TRBD1; V gene: TRBV6-8; CDR3 DNA: TGTGCCAGCAGTTATCGGACAGGGAAGCCGGGGCCTGATGAAAAACTGTTTTTT; CDR3 protein: CASSYRTGKPGPDEKLFF
J gene: TRBJ2-2; clone size: once; D gene: TRBD2; V gene: TRBV10-1; CDR3 DNA: TGCGCCCCCACCGGGACTAGCGGGGGGTCGAACACCGGGGAGCTGTTTTTT; CDR3 protein: CAPTGTSGGSNTGELFF
J gene: TRBJ2-7; clone size: once; D gene: TRBD1; V gene: TRBV5-4; CDR3 DNA: TGTGCCAGCAGCTCGGGACAGACCTACGAGCAGTACTTC; CDR3 protein: CASSSGQTYEQYF
J gene: TRBJ1-1; clone size: few; D gene: NA; V gene: TRBV11-3; CDR3 DNA: TGTGCCAGCAGCCCCGACACCCTCTCTGAAGCTTTCTTT; CDR3 protein: CASSPDTLSEAFF
J gene: TRBJ1-6; clone size: NA; D gene: TRBD1; V gene: TRBV28; CDR3 DNA: TGTGCCAGCAGTTTCCCCAGGGGGACGATTAATTCACCCCTCCACTTT; CDR3 protein: CASSFPRGTINSPLHF
J gene: TRBJ2-2; clone size: NA; D gene: NA; V gene: TRBV11-3; CDR3 DNA: TGTGCCAGCACCCCCGCGTCCGGGGAGCTGTTTTTT; CDR3 protein: CASTPASGELFF
J gene: TRBJ1-5; clone size: NA; D gene: NA; V gene: TRBV7-6; CDR3 DNA: TGTGCCAGCAGCTCAGACTGGGGGGACAATCAGCCCCAGCATTTT; CDR3 protein: CASSSDWGDNQPQHF
J gene: TRBJ2-5; clone size: few; D gene: NA; V gene: TRBV6-2/TRBV6-3; CDR3 DNA: TGTGCCAGCAGTACCGGAGCAGGGGATTTGGAGACCCAGTACTTC; CDR3 protein: CASSTGAGDLETQYF
J gene: TRBJ2-3; clone size: once; D gene: TRBD2; V gene: TRBV13; CDR3 DNA: TGTGCCAGCAGCATCCTAGCGGGGGCGCGTACGCAGTATTTT; CDR3 protein: CASSILAGARTQYF
J gene: TRBJ1-2; clone size: NA; D gene: NA; V gene: TRBV7-2; CDR3 DNA: TGTGCCAGCAGCTTAGGGAGGGCAACTAACTATGGCTACACCTTC; CDR3 protein: CASSLGRATNYGYTF
J gene: TRBJ1-2; clone size: NA; D gene: NA; V gene: TRBV18; CDR3 DNA: TGTGCCAGCTCTACAGACAGCATCTATGGCTACACCTTC; CDR3 protein: CASSTDSIYGYTF
J gene: TRBJ1-5; clone size: NA; D gene: NA; V gene: TRBV19; CDR3 DNA: TGTGCCACCAGGGATGTGGGGCAGCCCCAGCATTTT; CDR3 protein: CATRDVGQPQHF
J gene: TRBJ1-2; clone size: NA; D gene: TRBD1; V gene: TRBV7-9; CDR3 DNA: TGTGCCAGCAGCTACACCGGGACAGCTTATGGCTACACCTTC; CDR3 protein: CASSYTGTAYGYTF
J gene: TRBJ2-1; clone size: NA; D gene: NA; V gene: TRBV9; CDR3 DNA: TGTGCCAGCAGCGTGGGCGGGCTCTCCTACAATGAGCAGTTCTTC; CDR3 protein: CASSVGGLSYNEQFF
J gene: TRBJ1-1; clone size: NA; D gene: NA; V gene: TRBV7-9; CDR3 DNA: TGTGCCAGCAGCTTCAGGGCTGGGACTGAAGCTTTCTTT; CDR3 protein: CASSFRAGTEAFF
J gene: TRBJ1-3; clone size: NA; D gene: NA; V gene: TRBV18; CDR3 DNA: TGTGCCAGCTCACCGGCGCAGAGGGACATATATTTT; CDR3 protein: CASSPAQRDIYF
J gene: TRBJ2-3; clone size: NA; D gene: NA; V gene: TRBV7-9; CDR3 DNA: TGTGCCAGCAGCGACCTAGTCACGCAGTATTTT; CDR3 protein: CASSDLVTQYF
J gene: TRBJ1-1; clone size: NA; D gene: NA; V gene: TRBV29-1; CDR3 DNA: TGCACCCTGGGGGGGGCTGAGGTGAACACTGAAGCTTTCTTT; CDR3 protein: CTLGGAEVNTEAFF
J gene: TRBJ1-1; clone size: NA; D gene: NA; V gene: TRBV4-1; CDR3 DNA: TGCGCCAGCAGCTTCCCAGTAGGAGGGTCGAACACTGAAGCTTTCTTT; CDR3 protein: CASSFPVGGSNTEAFF
J gene: TRBJ1-5; clone size: NA; D gene: NA; V gene: TRBV3-1/TRBV3-2; CDR3 DNA: TGTGCCAGCAGCCAAAACTTTGATAGGACGGGAAATCAGCCCCAGCATTTT; CDR3 protein: CASSQNFDRTGNQPQHF
J gene: TRBJ2-2; clone size: NA; D gene: NA; V gene: TRBV18; CDR3 DNA: TGTGCCAGCTCCCAGACAGGTTTCACCGGGGAGCTGTTTTTT; CDR3 protein: CASSQTGFTGELFF
J gene: TRBJ1-5; clone size: few; D gene: NA; V gene: TRBV19; CDR3 DNA: TGTGCCACCTCAGGGTCGCCAGGTCAGCCCCAGCATTTT; CDR3 protein: CATSGSPGQPQHF
J gene: TRBJ1-1; clone size: NA; D gene: NA; V gene: TRBV11-2; CDR3 DNA: TGTGCCAGCAGCACTGGGGGCAAGTCTGCTTTCTTT; CDR3 protein: CASSTGGKSAFF
J gene: TRBJ1-5; clone size: few; D gene: NA; V gene: TRBV24-1; CDR3 DNA: TGTGCCACCAGTGTGGGGGGGCGAGCGGAGCCCCAGCATTTT; CDR3 protein: CATSVGGRAEPQHF
J gene: TRBJ1-5; clone size: once; D gene: NA; V gene: TRBV19; CDR3 DNA: TGTGCCAGTGCCCCTCCGGGGGGAGGAGGGAATCAGCCCCAGCATTTT; CDR3 protein: CASAPPGGGGNQPQHF
J gene: TRBJ1-5; clone size: NA; D gene: NA; V gene: TRBV5-4; CDR3 DNA: TGTGCCAGCAGCTTGGATGGGGGGAATCAGCCCCAGCATTTT; CDR3 protein: CASSLDGGNQPQHF
J gene: TRBJ2-7; clone size: few; D gene: NA; V gene: TRBV7-9; CDR3 DNA: TGTGCCAGCAGCTTGCTAGGGGGAGCCTACGAGCAGTACTTC; CDR3 protein: CASSLLGGAYEQYF
J gene: TRBJ2-3; clone size: NA; D gene: NA; V gene: TRBV27; CDR3 DNA: TGTGCCAGCAGGATCCTACAGGGTGTCGGTACAGATACGCAGTATTTT; CDR3 protein: CASRILQGVGTDTQYF
J gene: TRBJ2-3; clone size: NA; D gene: TRBD2; V gene: TRBV4-3; CDR3 DNA: TGCGCCAGCAGCCAAGATCTCGCTAGCGGGGGGCCAGATACGCAGTATTTT; CDR3 protein: CASSQDLASGGPDTQYF
J gene: TRBJ1-3; clone size: NA; D gene: TRBD1; V gene: TRBV18; CDR3 DNA: TGTGCCAGCTCACCGACAGGGGACGGAAACACCATATATTTT; CDR3 protein: CASSPTGDGNTIYF
J gene: TRBJ1-3; clone size: few; D gene: TRBD1; V gene: TRBV11-3; CDR3 DNA: TGTGCCAGCAGCTTACGCGGGGGGCAGACGGGACAGAGCTCTGGAAACACCATATATTTT; CDR3 protein: CASSLRGGQTGQSSGNTIYF
J gene: TRBJ2-7; clone size: NA; D gene: TRBD1; V gene: TRBV19; CDR3 DNA: TGTGCCAGTAGTACCAGGGGGGCGGCAGGGGGCTTCTACGAGCAGTACTTC; CDR3 protein: CASSTRGAAGGFYEQYF
J gene: TRBJ1-1; clone size: NA; D gene: NA; V gene: TRBV7-9; CDR3 DNA: TGTGCCAGCAGCGTGGGGCGCGAAGCTTTCTTT; CDR3 protein: CASSVGREAFF
J gene: TRBJ1-5; clone size: NA; D gene: TRBD1; V gene: TRBV18; CDR3 DNA: TGTGCCAGCTTCTCCGGGACAGGGTTGCAGCCCCAGCATTTT; CDR3 protein: CASFSGTGLQPQHF
J gene: TRBJ2-1; clone size: NA; D gene: TRBD2; V gene: TRBV9; CDR3 DNA: TGTGCCAGCAGCGTCGGGACTAGCGGGAGGGGTCTAAATGAGCAGTTCTTC; CDR3 protein: CASSVGTSGRGLNEQFF
J gene: TRBJ2-2; clone size: NA; D gene: TRBD2; V gene: TRBV4-3; CDR3 DNA: TGCGCCAGCAGCCACGGGACTAGCCCGAACACCGGGGAGCTGTTTTTT; CDR3 protein: CASSHGTSPNTGELFF